This TCR beta chain was recovered during a study of human T cells and chemical hapten exposure. Findings and limits, study-wide: It was expanded TCRs that formed significantly more large CDR3 similarity clusters than controls did. TCRs whose frequency exceeded 1 in 1000 remained the same following DPC sensitization.

Time point described: patch test 1, 2 weeks after DPC sensitization. Treatment in this sample: therapeutic diphenylcyclopropenone sensitization with weekly scalp DPC. Individual cDNA molecules (in the library) carried attached unique molecular identifiers. Each CDR3 protein gets one entry after TCRdb re-called the RACE reads with MiXCR. The sample includes approximately 90,000 distinct CDR3 sequences, about 10% of them seen just once. This CDR3 contains 14 residues. The V end lost 3 bases, the J end lost 2 bases, and 8 bases lay between the germline ends. Ten or more counts support this clonotype. Antigen: not known.

The clonotype comes from a man in his forties or fifties with alopecia areata. Some clones in this sample may be carry-over from other donors' samples. The chain joins TRBV12-3 or TRBV12-4 to TRBJ1-5; no clear D. Sequenced here: whole blood, sampled in connection with sensitization to the hapten diphenylcyclopropenone (DPC). The CDR3 here is CASSLMPGNQPQHF. The CDR3, as DNA: TGTGCCAGCAGTTTGATGCCTGGCAATCAGCCCCAGCATTTT.